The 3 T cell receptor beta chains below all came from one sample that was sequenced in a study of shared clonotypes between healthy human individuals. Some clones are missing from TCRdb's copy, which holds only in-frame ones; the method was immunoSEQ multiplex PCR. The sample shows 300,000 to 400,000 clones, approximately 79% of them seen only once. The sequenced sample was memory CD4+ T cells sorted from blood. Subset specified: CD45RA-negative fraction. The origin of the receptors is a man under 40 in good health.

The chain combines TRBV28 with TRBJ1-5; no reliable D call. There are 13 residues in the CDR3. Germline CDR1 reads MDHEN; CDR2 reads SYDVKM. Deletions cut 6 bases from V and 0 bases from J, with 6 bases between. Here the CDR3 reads CASRDGSNQPQHF. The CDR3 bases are TGTGCCAGCAGGGACGGTAGCAATCAGCCCCAGCATTTT.

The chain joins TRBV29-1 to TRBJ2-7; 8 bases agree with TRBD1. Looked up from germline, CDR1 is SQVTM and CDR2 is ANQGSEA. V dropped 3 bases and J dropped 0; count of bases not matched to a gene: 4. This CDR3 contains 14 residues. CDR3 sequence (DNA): TGCAGCGTTGAGTCCAGGGGGCTCTCCTACGAGCAGTACTTC. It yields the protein CSVESRGLSYEQYF.

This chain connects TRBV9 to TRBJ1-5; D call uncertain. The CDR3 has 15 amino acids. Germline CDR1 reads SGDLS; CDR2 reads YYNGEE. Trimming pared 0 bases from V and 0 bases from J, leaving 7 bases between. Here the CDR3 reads CASSVGPDSNQPQHF. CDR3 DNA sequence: TGTGCCAGCAGCGTAGGTCCGGATAGCAATCAGCCCCAGCATTTT.